This TCR beta chain was identified during a study of metastatic and nonmetastatic thyroid tumors. In the source study's methods: For papillary thyroid cancer, a distant-metastasis classifier was constructed from CDR3 differences observed across clinicopathological groups. TCRdb reprocessed the PCR reads via MiXCR. V and J calls and clone size were set by TCRdb, not the authors. The sample holds tens of thousands of clones, 15% to 20% seen once. Patients underwent thyroid surgery, and none had received any treatment before it. The V gene end was trimmed by 3 bases and the J gene end by 5 bases; junction bases not matched to a gene: 6. This CDR3 comprises 14 residues. Germline loops: CDR1 KGHSH, CDR2 LQKENI.

The clonotype comes from a female donor with papillary thyroid cancer or a benign thyroid nodule (not recorded which). Some clones in this sample may be carry-over from other donors' samples. The specimen was blood. V gene TRBV18 combines with J gene TRBJ2-7, with 8 bases fitting TRBD1. The CDR3 region is CASSPGGTGNEQYF. CDR3 DNA sequence: TGTGCCAGCTCACCTGGAGGGACAGGCAACGAGCAGTACTTC.